These T cell receptor beta chains were read from a single sample in a study of T-cell reconstitution after alpha-beta-depleted transplantation in children. MiXCR, run by TCRdb on the PCR reads, gives a single entry per CDR3 protein. The table records approximately 210,000 distinct CDR3 sequences, about 14% of them present only once. The input for sequencing was PBMCs from the stem cell graft donor, taken from the stem cell graft. The origin of the receptors is a human donor who donated a stem cell graft to a child with acute lymphoblastic leukemia. Each CDR3 is given with its conserved first and last residue. A D gene is named only where the DNA matches it firmly. For some rows the clone size is stated as once, few or many, or as a class when expanded; others skip it.

d_gene,v_gene,j_gene,abundance,CDR3aa,CDR3nt
.,TRBV12-3/TRBV12-4,TRBJ1-1,many,CASSLAPSRGPNEAFF,TGTGCCAGCAGTTTAGCCCCCTCCCGGGGACCGAATGAAGCTTTCTTT
TRBD2,TRBV29-1,TRBJ2-1,many,CSVEASGHYNEQFF,TGCAGCGTCGAAGCTAGCGGGCATTACAATGAGCAGTTCTTC
.,TRBV12-3/TRBV12-4,TRBJ1-5,many,CASSLSGRDQPQHF,TGTGCCAGCAGTTTAAGTGGGAGGGATCAGCCCCAGCATTTT
.,TRBV6-1,TRBJ2-7,many,CASSREDAGAKYF,TGTGCCAGCAGTAGAGAGGATGCCGGCGCAAAGTACTTC
.,TRBV20-1,TRBJ2-1,many,CSASDPVSYNEQFF,TGCAGTGCTAGTGATCCCGTTTCCTACAATGAGCAGTTCTTC
.,TRBV28,TRBJ2-3,many,CASSPGSGEGDTQYF,TGTGCCAGCAGTCCTGGGTCAGGGGAGGGAGATACGCAGTATTTT
TRBD2,TRBV20-1,TRBJ2-3,.,CSARGFQQGTSGSRTDTQYF,TGCAGTGCTAGAGGTTTCCAACAAGGGACTAGCGGGAGTCGAACAGATACGCAGTATTTT
.,TRBV20-1,TRBJ2-7,many,CSARVRGIGEQYF,TGCAGTGCTAGAGTTCGGGGAATCGGCGAGCAGTACTTC
.,TRBV4-1,TRBJ2-6,many,CASSQEVRRSGANVLTF,TGCGCCAGCAGCCAAGAGGTACGGCGCTCTGGGGCCAACGTCCTGACTTTC
.,TRBV14,TRBJ1-2,.,CASSQDRRNYGYTF,TGTGCCAGCAGCCAAGATCGGCGGAACTATGGCTACACCTTC
TRBD1,TRBV25-1,TRBJ1-2,.,CASSVMTGSDYGYTF,TGTGCCAGCAGTGTGATGACAGGGTCAGACTATGGCTACACCTTC
.,TRBV18,TRBJ2-2,few,CASSQATGELFF,TGTGCCAGCTCACAGGCCACCGGGGAGCTGTTTTTT
.,TRBV12-3/TRBV12-4,TRBJ2-2,many,CASGEAGELFF,TGTGCCAGCGGCGAGGCCGGGGAGCTGTTTTTT